What follows describes a single TCR beta chain. In this sample, this clone turned up many times. Base quality data are lacking; no much larger clone is found one base away. The source of the sample is a study of CD8 T cell repertoires and influenza listed by TCRdb under 2017. Some background on the complete study: The cohort included a handful of healthy influenza A-immune young adults aged 18 to 29 and two middle-aged donors. In this study, next-generation sequencing of both TCRalpha and TCRbeta chains was used to profile the M1-restricted CD8 T cell repertoire of more than five healthy donors.

For roughly three weeks, the CD8 T cells were restimulated once a week using irradiated TAP-deficient T2 cells pulsed with peptide (about 0.94 uM). Prior influenza exposure was inferred from donor age and from positive M1 tetramer staining in every donor. Every 3 to 4 days, the cultures were fed with AIM-V medium supplemented with human serum, MLA-144 supernatant and recombinant IL-2. Ficoll Paque Plus density separation was used to isolate peripheral blood mononuclear cells from fresh blood samples. Positive selection with human CD8 MicroBeads was used to enrich CD8 T cells from the PBMCs. M1 dextramer-positive CD8 T cells were FACS-sorted from the expanded cultures and lysed for RNA isolation. The CDR1 and CDR2 encoded by the germline V gene are MGHRA and YSYEKL. Measured from the cysteine to the phenylalanine, the CDR3 is 15 residues long. Solely the CDR3 DNA is kept, with 45 bases framed from the first base. The junction shows trimming of 0 bases on V and 5 bases on J, plus 13 bases between the germline ends.

Overall study results and their limits: The canonical 11-mer xRSx CDR3beta motif was found in only about half of M1-specific TCRs, while 9.5% to 12% was contributed by a 10-mer xGxY motif. Although in vitro expansion could skew the repertoire, no significant skewing was found when 18 TRBV families were compared before and after expansion. Each donor carried on average about 450 unique M1-specific TCRbeta clonotypes (range about 140-1,000), suggesting earlier methods underestimated repertoire diversity. In every donor, the M1-specific TCRbeta repertoire was dominated by TRBV19, which accounted for roughly 50% to 89.5% of sequences. Sequence abundance could be biased by the use of cDNA templates through expression, reverse transcription or PCR, although unique clonotype numbers would not be affected.

The RNeasy Mini kit was used to extract total RNA, and the SuperScript VILO kit was used to synthesize cDNA from roughly 100-300 ng of that RNA. Multiplexed V- and J-gene primers, designed to reduce differential amplification bias, were used to amplify the CDR3 regions. The immunoSEQ platform was used for both CDR3 amplification and high-throughput sequencing of TCRalpha and TCRbeta. As for the authors' bioinformatics: The sequencing data were analyzed in immunoSEQ Analyzer 2.0, with the analysis covering V gene frequency, CDR3 length and V/J pairing. Only productive rearrangements without stop codons were retained for repertoire analyses. Shannon and Simpson diversity indices were used to quantify clonotype diversity for each donor. CDR3 was defined according to IMGT conventions, and conserved CDR3 motifs were displayed as WebLogo sequence logos. To limit the effect of sequence-frequency bias, gene-usage abundance was also recalculated from unique clonotype counts. TCRdb obtained this table from immuneACCESS and retained in-frame rearrangements with V and J assigned. These tables miss some clones; where compared with another copy, unresolved V genes account for less than half of the shortfall, and the remainder is unexplained. V and J calls and clone size are those listed in that table; D and trimming were worked out from the DNA. Across this sample there are about 320 clones, with approximately 30% seen only once. The top ten constitute 45% to 55% of the sample.

The sequence was obtained from a person between 18 and 35 years old in good health. The rearranged chain carries TRBV4-1 and TRBJ1-1; TRBD1 is perhaps the D gene, given 5 matching bases. Material: M1 dextramer-binding CD8+ T cells from cultured PBMCs. Sample cell subset or site, as interpreted from the label and publication: CD8 T cells sorted as dextramer-positive for the influenza matrix M1 58-66 peptide. The CDR3 protein: CASSQDGQGGTEAFF. The DNA sequence is given as TGCGCCAGCAGCCAAGATGGCCAGGGAGGAACTGAAGCTTTCTTT.